This entry lists 2 T cell receptor beta chains sequenced from one sample in a study of blood T cell repertoires in COVID-19. Sequencing was performed with immunoSEQ multiplex PCR; in TCRdb, only in-frame clones are kept and a portion is missing. The repertoire holds 180,000 or so clones, with roughly 84% as singletons. Sequencing was carried out using peripheral blood. The receptors shown here come from a woman in her thirties or forties with COVID-19, enrolled during active disease.

As to this clone: Germline is not matched at one junction end, which may reflect a read error. V usage is TRBV28 and J usage is TRBJ1-2, with 9 bases identical to TRBD1. CDR1 is MDHEN, CDR2 SYDVKM, per germline. CDR3 length: 15 amino acids. This CDR3 reads CASSWRDRVYYGYTF. Written as DNA, the CDR3 is TGTGCCAGCAGTTGGCGGGACAGGGTGTACTACGGCTACACCTTC.

CDR3 residues: CASSPGLAGSDTQYF. The CDR3 nucleotides are TGTGCCAGCAGTCCCGGACTAGCGGGCTCAGATACGCAGTATTTT. The V call is TRBV6-4, the J call TRBJ2-3; TRBD2 matches at 11 bases. The V gene's germline CDR1 is MRHNA and CDR2 SNTAGT. The CDR3 length is 15 residues. V shed 5 bases and J 4 bases; nucleotides not matched to a gene: 5.